The 20 T cell receptor beta chains presented below share a single source sample, sequenced in a study of identical twins. MiXCR, applied by TCRdb to the 5' RACE reads, yields one record per CDR3 protein. This repertoire shows 350,000 or so distinct CDR3 sequences, roughly an eighth found once; its top ten account for just over 7%. These data are also associated with another study on yellow fever vaccine responses in identical twins.

The sample consisted of CD8+ T cells sorted from blood. These TCRs come from a woman between 18 and 30 years old in good health.

This clonotype was seen ten or more times. The gene calls are TRBV27 and TRBJ2-7; a possible D gene is TRBD2 (5 bases). This CDR3 region has 16 residues. Germline V gene data show CDR1 as MNHEY and CDR2 as SMNVEV (reference sequence). Between the trimmed V and J ends, which lost 0 bases and 2 bases, there was a span of 14 bases. The CDR3 region has the DNA TGTGCCAGCAGTTTATCGATGGGTAGCGTCCCCTACGAGCAGTACTTC. Its protein product is CASSLSMGSVPYEQYF.

This sequence joins TRBV6-2 or TRBV6-3 and TRBJ2-1; 12 bases map to TRBD1. The CDR3 length is 17 residues. The germline V gene encodes CDR1 MNHEY and CDR2 SVGEGT. Trimming at V came to 7 bases and at J to 9 bases, leaving 16 bases not matched to a gene. CDR3 sequence reads: CASTRDYPGQGAFEQFF. CDR3 coding DNA: TGTGCCAGCACCCGAGATTACCCGGGACAGGGGGCTTTTGAGCAGTTCTTC.

As to this clonotype: One end of the junction is discordant with germline, which a read error may explain. The chain is built from TRBV27 and TRBJ2-7, with TRBD2 identical over 7 bases. CDR1 and CDR2 (germline): MNHEY, SMNVEV (reference sequence). The CDR3 covers 16 residues. CDR3: CTSSSIAGNRPYEQYF. The CDR3 bases are TGTACCAGCAGTTCCATAGCGGGTAATAGGCCCTACGAGCAGTACTTC.

The V gene is TRBV29-1, the J gene TRBJ2-1, with D possibly being TRBD1 (5 bases). V was shortened by 5 bases and J by 0 bases, with 23 bases between the two germline ends. In germline, CDR1 is SQVTM, CDR2 ANQGSEA. The CDR3 has 18 residues. In DNA, the CDR3 is TGCAGCGTTAGCTATTGGGGCCCAACTTTTAGCTCCTACAATGAGCAGTTCTTC. It specifies CSVSYWGPTFSSYNEQFF.

This clonotype occurred many times. CDR3 DNA: TGTGCCAGCAGCTTAGGTGTCTACTACGAGCAGTACTTC. Its translation is CASSLGVYYEQYF. V and J are TRBV7-9 and TRBJ2-7; D is unresolved. From germline, CDR1 is SEHNR and CDR2 FQNEAQ (reference sequence). Deletions cut 1 base from V and 3 bases from J, with 7 bases between. This CDR3 is 13 amino acids long.

The rearrangement uses TRBV5-1 and TRBJ1-1; TRBD1 might be the D (5 bases). The V gene lost 3 bases and the J gene lost 3 bases, with 15 bases spanning the gap. Germline V CDR1 and CDR2: SGHRS, YFSETQ. The CDR3 contains 15 residues. This chain's CDR3 is CASSSRDLIDTEAFF. The CDR3 nucleotides read TGCGCCAGCAGCTCCCGGGACTTGATAGACACTGAAGCTTTCTTT. Full variable domain (outside the CDR3, taken from reference TRBV5-1 and TRBJ1-1): KAGVTQTPRYLIKTRGQQVTLSCSPISGHRSVSWYQQTPGQGLQFLFEYFSETQRNKGNFPGRFSGRQFSNSRSEMNVSTLELGDSALYLCASSSRDLIDTEAFFGQGTRLTVV.

This clonotype has ten or more counts. The CDR3: CASSPRQTTDTQYF. CDR3 bases: TGTGCCAGCAGTCCGAGACAGACCACAGATACGCAGTATTTT. The chain is built from TRBV12-3 or TRBV12-4 and TRBJ2-3; TRBD1 might be the D (5 bases). V gave up 5 bases and J gave up 2 bases, with 11 bases separating them. The CDR3 covers 14 residues.

This sequence joins TRBV20-1 and TRBJ2-2, with 9 bases identical to TRBD2. Trimming removed 0 bases from V and 4 bases from J; junction bases left unmatched: 6. CDR3 length equals 16 residues. Germline loops: CDR1 DFQATT, CDR2 SNEGSKA (reference sequence). The CDR3 sequence is CSARDGLAQSTGELFF. The CDR3 DNA follows: TGCAGTGCTAGAGACGGACTAGCGCAATCCACCGGGGAGCTGTTTTTT.

The CDR3 reads CASSRETRPGGIRGTDTQYF. For the CDR3, the DNA is TGTGCCAGCAGCAGAGAGACCCGGCCGGGAGGAATCAGAGGCACAGATACGCAGTATTTT. V usage is TRBV9 and J usage is TRBJ2-3; 7 nucleotides line up with TRBD2. The CDR3 covers 20 residues. Per the germline V gene, CDR1 is SGDLS and CDR2 is YYNGEE. J was trimmed by 1 base and V by 4 bases; bases with no gene match: 21. Complete variable domain (other parts from reference TRBV9 and TRBJ2-3): DSGVTQTPKHLITATGQRVTLRCSPRSGDLSVYWYQQSLDQGLQFLIQYYNGEERAKGNILERFSAQQFPDLHSELNLSSLELGDSALYFCASSRETRPGGIRGTDTQYFGPGTRLTVL.

The chain employs TRBV2 and TRBJ2-3; 7 positions match TRBD2. V was pared by 5 bases and J by 4 bases, with 9 bases of the junction left unmatched. CDR3 length equals 15 residues. Looked up from germline, CDR1 is SNHLY and CDR2 is FYNNEI. CDR3 residues: CASSPMGGAPDTQYF. In DNA, the CDR3 is TGTGCCAGCAGTCCGATGGGAGGGGCCCCAGATACGCAGTATTTT. Full variable domain (remainder filled in from reference TRBV2 and TRBJ2-3): EPEVTQTPSHQVTQMGQEVILRCVPISNHLYFYWYRQILGQKVEFLVSFYNNEISEKSEIFDDQFSVERPDGSNFTLKIRSTKLEDSAMYFCASSPMGGAPDTQYFGPGTRLTVL.

The chain uses TRBV7-6 and TRBJ2-5; D is uncertain. The V gene lost 5 bases and the J gene lost 2 bases, with 12 bases spanning the gap. Per germline, CDR1 SGHVS and CDR2 FNYEAQ. CDR3 length equals 14 residues. CDR3 coding DNA: TGTGCCAGCAGCCCCCGGGCCAGACAAGAGACCCAGTACTTC. Protein: CASSPRARQETQYF. Combining the CDR3 with reference TRBV7-6 and TRBJ2-5 gives the whole variable domain GAGVSQSPRYKVTKRGQDVALRCDPISGHVSLYWYRQALGQGPEFLTYFNYEAQQDKSGLPNDRFSAERPEGSISTLTIQRTEQRDSAMYRCASSPRARQETQYFGPGTRLLVL.

This clonotype appeared a few times. V and J are TRBV12-3 or TRBV12-4 and TRBJ2-2; TRBD2 matches 10 bases. This CDR3 is 17 amino acids long. Losses at the gene ends were 3 bases for V and 1 base for J; bases not matched to a gene: 5. CDR3 nucleotides: TGTGCCAGCAGTTTCCCCCTAGCGGGGGTGAACACCGGGGAGCTGTTTTTT. This gives the protein CASSFPLAGVNTGELFF.

This clonotype was detected a few times. The CDR3 sequence is CSARLPSGGISYEQFF. The CDR3 DNA reads as TGCAGTGCTAGGCTACCCAGCGGGGGTATTTCCTATGAGCAGTTCTTC. The chain employs TRBV20-1 and TRBJ2-1; 8 positions match TRBD2. J gave up 8 bases and V 3 bases, and 15 bases lay outside the gene matches. Per the germline V gene, CDR1 is DFQATT and CDR2 is SNEGSKA (reference sequence). There are 16 residues in the CDR3.

There are a few counts of this clonotype. The V and J genes are TRBV19 and TRBJ2-6, with D perhaps TRBD2 (6 bases). V was trimmed by 1 base and J by 4 bases, leaving 11 bases between them. From germline, CDR1 is LNHDA and CDR2 SQIVND (reference sequence). There are 16 residues in the CDR3. CDR3 coding DNA: TGTGCCAGTAGTATAGTGGGGGGTTCCGGGGCCAACGTCCTGACTTTC. Amino acids: CASSIVGGSGANVLTF.

This clonotype was picked up many times. The CDR3 sequence: CSVEDLGGKNTGELFF. In nucleotides, the CDR3 is TGCAGCGTTGAAGATCTAGGGGGAAAGAACACCGGGGAGCTGTTTTTT. The chain combines TRBV29-1 with TRBJ2-2; possibly TRBD1 for D (6 bases). V lost 0 bases, J lost 1 base, and 12 bases lay in between. This CDR3 is 16 amino acids long. Germline-derived CDR1 and CDR2 are SQVTM and ANQGSEA.

Only a few counts were recorded for this clonotype. The chain's CDR3 is CAISESGTVYEQYV. CDR3 coding DNA: TGTGCCATCAGTGAGTCGGGGACAGTCTACGAGCAGTACGTC. The chain employs TRBV10-3 and TRBJ2-7; 7 bases fit TRBD1. The CDR3 length is 14 residues. CDR1 and CDR2 (germline): ENHRY, SYGVKD. The V segment lost 0 bases and the J segment 3 bases; nucleotides outside the gene matches: 2.

This clonotype was observed a handful of times. V usage is TRBV6-5 and J usage is TRBJ2-1; 7 nucleotides agree with TRBD1. Germline V gene data show CDR1 as MNHEY and CDR2 as SVGAGI. V was pared by 1 base and J by 2 bases, with 8 bases of the junction left unmatched. The CDR3 is 17 amino acids. CDR3 sequence: CASSYFMTGTAYNEQFF. The CDR3 nucleotides are TGTGCCAGCAGTTACTTTATGACCGGGACAGCCTACAATGAGCAGTTCTTC.

This clonotype was picked up many times. The rearrangement links TRBV15 to TRBJ1-5, with D unresolved. This CDR3 has 16 residues. V lost 3 bases and J lost 0, with 12 bases in between. Germline V gives CDR1 LNHNV, CDR2 YYDKDF (reference sequence). The CDR3 reads CATSSVYRYSNQPQHF. Here the CDR3 DNA reads TGTGCCACCAGCAGCGTATACCGGTATAGCAATCAGCCCCAGCATTTT.

This clonotype was seen only a few times. The chain links TRBV28 to TRBJ2-5; D is unclear. The germline V gene has CDR1 MDHEN and CDR2 SYDVKM. The CDR3 extends over 12 amino acids. The V end was cut by 3 bases, the J end by 2 bases, with 4 bases between. Here the CDR3 DNA reads TGTGCCAGCAGTTTGCCGCAAGAGACCCAGTACTTC. Its translation: CASSLPQETQYF.

This clonotype was seen a handful of times. The V gene is TRBV28, the J gene TRBJ2-7; 12 nucleotides agree with TRBD2. V was clipped by 8 bases and J by 4 bases; unmatched bases: 3. The CDR3 is 13 residues long. Germline assignment: CDR1 MDHEN and CDR2 SYDVKM. The CDR3 here is CASGLAGLYEQYF. The CDR3 DNA reads as TGTGCCAGCGGACTAGCGGGATTGTACGAGCAGTACTTC.